A selection of T cell receptor beta chains follows, all from one sample in a study of patients and donors after allogeneic stem cell transplantation. One entry per CDR3 protein, called by TCRdb with MiXCR from the RT-PCR reads. This table has 800,000 to 1,000,000 distinct CDR3 sequences, approximately 19% appearing once. Material: blood, either unsorted or a sorted T cell fraction (not recorded which). The source is a human donor who was either an allogeneic HSCT recipient or a stem cell or donor lymphocyte infusion donor (not recorded which). It is not recorded whose cells these are; they may come from a transplant donor. The CDR3 runs from the conserved cysteine through the conserved F or W. The order of the fields is clone size, D gene, V gene, J gene, CDR3 DNA, CDR3 protein. D genes are given only for firm matches. The size field is filled for only some rows; it gives once, few, many or a size class.

few	TRBD1	TRBV7-2	TRBJ1-6	TGTGCCAGCAGCCCACGGACAGGGGATTCACCCCTCCACTTT	CASSPRTGDSPLHF
few	TRBD1	TRBV24-1	TRBJ2-7	TGTGCCACCAGTGACCGGGACAGGGGCAACGAGCAGTACTTC	CATSDRDRGNEQYF
.	TRBD2	TRBV7-2	TRBJ2-7	TGTGCCAGCAGCAGAAACTCCGGGACTAGAGCCTACGAGCAGTACTTC	CASSRNSGTRAYEQYF
.	TRBD1	TRBV6-2/TRBV6-3	TRBJ2-5	TGTGCCAGCAGTGCCGGGACAGTCCAAGAGACCCAGTACTTC	CASSAGTVQETQYF
few	TRBD1	TRBV7-2	TRBJ1-3	TGTGCCAGCCGCGACAGGGTTAACTCTGGAAACACCATATATTTT	CASRDRVNSGNTIYF
.	.	TRBV20-1	TRBJ1-4	TGCAGTGCTAGAGGGGGCGGAGGTGAAAAACTGTTTTTT	CSARGGGGEKLFF
.	.	TRBV24-1	TRBJ1-2	TGTGCCACCAGTGATTGGCGGAGAAACTATGGCTACACCTTC	CATSDWRRNYGYTF
few	.	TRBV3-1	TRBJ2-2	TGTGCCAGCAGCCATGGGGGCAGCGACACCGGGGAGCTGTTTTTT	CASSHGGSDTGELFF
.	.	TRBV7-9	TRBJ1-4	TGTGCCAGCAGCTCCCAGGGACCTGAAGGACTGTTTTTT	CASSSQGPEGLFF
.	.	TRBV12-3/TRBV12-4	TRBJ2-1	TGTGCCAGCAGTTTAAGAGACCGCCTATACAATGAGCAGTTCTTC	CASSLRDRLYNEQFF